Listed here are 13 T cell receptor beta chains from one sample, sequenced in a study of PD-1 blockade in classical Hodgkin lymphoma. As for time point: cycle 4 day 1 (C4D1), after more than five weeks of nivolumab. In every patient, relapse followed autologous stem cell transplantation, while exposure to brentuximab vedotin differed. Using magnetic negative selection, the CD4+ T cells were separated out of thawed PBMCs. Generated by immunoSEQ multiplex PCR, the TCRdb table keeps only in-frame clones and is missing some. The data contain under 20,000 clones, approximately 72% of them singletons. The input for sequencing was CD4+ T cells from blood, taken before the fourth cycle of nivolumab. These receptors originate from a human donor with classical Hodgkin lymphoma.

The gene calls are TRBV28 and TRBJ1-1; TRBD1 agrees at 10 bases. This CDR3 is built from 17 residues. Per germline, CDR1 MDHEN and CDR2 SYDVKM. Losses at the gene ends were 5 bases for V and 4 bases for J; bases not matched to a gene: 13. The CDR3 loop reads CASSTRTGGFGGTEAFF. The CDR3 region has the DNA TGTGCCAGCAGTACCCGGACAGGGGGTTTCGGTGGCACTGAAGCTTTCTTT.

The chain employs TRBV7-2 and TRBJ2-7; no clear D. This CDR3 is built from 17 residues. With 1 base removed from V and 2 bases from J, the gap between germline ends came to 18 bases. The germline V gene has CDR1 SGHTA and CDR2 FQGNSA. CDR3 protein: CASSLGIQNPYPYEQYF. In DNA form, the CDR3 reads TGTGCCAGCAGCTTAGGAATACAGAACCCTTACCCCTACGAGCAGTACTTC.

This clone was detected a few times. The J gene is TRBJ2-2, the V gene TRBV9; D is possibly TRBD2 (6 bases). Germline loops: CDR1 SGDLS, CDR2 YYNGEE. Trimming shortened V by 0 bases and J by 3 bases, and 6 bases separated the two germline ends. The CDR3 is 14 amino acids. The CDR3 sequence: CASSVGGDTGELFF. In DNA, the CDR3 is TGTGCCAGCAGCGTAGGCGGGGACACCGGGGAGCTGTTTTTT.

J is TRBJ1-4 and V is TRBV28, with D unresolved. The CDR3 has 15 residues. The germline V and J ends were trimmed by 3 bases and 0 bases, with 8 bases remaining between them. The germline V gene encodes CDR1 MDHEN and CDR2 SYDVKM. The CDR3 region is CASSFSYATNEKLFF. The CDR3 nucleotides are TGTGCCAGCAGTTTCTCTTATGCAACTAATGAAAAACTGTTTTTT.

This chain connects TRBV19 to TRBJ1-5; no clear D. The germline V and J ends were trimmed by 7 bases and 7 bases, with 5 bases remaining between them. The CDR3 length is 10 residues. In germline, CDR1 is LNHDA, CDR2 SQIVND (reference sequence). In nucleotides, the CDR3 is TGTGCCAGTAACCGGCAGCCCCAGCATTTT. Amino acids: CASNRQPQHF.

This chain joins TRBV27 and TRBJ1-4; no definite D call. V was trimmed by 1 base and J by 6 bases, leaving 18 bases between them. CDR1 and CDR2 from the germline V gene are MNHEY and SMNVEV (reference sequence). The CDR3 is made up of 17 amino acids. The CDR3 reads CASSLLGLGGIDEKLFF. CDR3 DNA sequence: TGTGCCAGCAGTTTATTGGGTCTTGGAGGGATTGATGAAAAACTGTTTTTT.

This clone was recorded a few times. The chain carries TRBV5-4 and TRBJ2-4; D might be TRBD2 (6 bases). The V and J ends lost 0 bases and 5 bases respectively, with 6 bases between them. The CDR3 is 13 amino acids. The V gene's germline CDR1 is SGHNT and CDR2 YYREEE (reference sequence). Here the CDR3 DNA reads TGTGCCAGCAGCTTGGGCGGGGAAAACATTCAGTACTTC. Amino acid sequence: CASSLGGENIQYF.

This chain joins TRBV2 and TRBJ2-7, with 7 bases lining up with TRBD1. CDR3 length: 13 amino acids. J was trimmed by 3 bases and V by 8 bases; bases with no gene match: 7. Germline V lookup: CDR1 SNHLY, CDR2 FYNNEI. The CDR3 here is CASGRDSNYEQYF. The CDR3 DNA follows: TGTGCCAGCGGCCGGGACAGCAACTACGAGCAGTACTTC. Looking up the rest from reference TRBV2 and TRBJ2-7 gives the full variable domain: EPEVTQTPSHQVTQMGQEVILRCVPISNHLYFYWYRQILGQKVEFLVSFYNNEISEKSEIFDDQFSVERPDGSNFTLKIRSTKLEDSAMYFCASGRDSNYEQYFGPGTRLTVT.

The rearrangement links TRBV19 to TRBJ2-7; D is unclear. Germline CDR1 reads LNHDA; CDR2 reads SQIVND (reference sequence). The germline V and J ends were trimmed by 3 bases and 6 bases, with 15 bases remaining between them. The CDR3 contains 14 residues. The CDR3 sequence is CASSIVPLVSEQYF. The DNA of the CDR3 is TGTGCCAGTAGTATTGTTCCACTTGTGTCCGAGCAGTACTTC.

This chain uses TRBV5-1 with TRBJ2-1, with D tentatively TRBD2 (6 bases). The CDR3 length is 13 residues. Germline CDR1 and CDR2: SGHRS and YFSETQ. Trimming stripped 4 bases from V and 4 bases from J, with 9 bases between. CDR3: CASSPGLYNEQFF. CDR3 nucleotide sequence: TGCGCCAGCAGCCCCGGACTATACAATGAGCAGTTCTTC.

The V and J genes are TRBV29-1 and TRBJ2-5, with 8 positions matching TRBD2. This CDR3 is built from 12 residues. Looked up from germline, CDR1 is SQVTM and CDR2 is ANQGSEA. The trim removed 5 bases at V and 2 bases at J, leaving 1 base unmatched. CDR3 region: CSVLAGQETQYF. The DNA of the CDR3 is TGCAGCGTTTTAGCGGGGCAAGAGACCCAGTACTTC.

The chain employs TRBV10-2 and TRBJ1-5; 7 bases fit TRBD1. Per germline, CDR1 WSHSY and CDR2 SAAADI. There are 17 residues in the CDR3. The V gene end was trimmed by 3 bases and the J gene end by 0 bases; junction bases not matched to a gene: 8. CDR3 protein: CASSDWTGAYSNQPQHF. The CDR3 DNA follows: TGCGCCAGCAGTGACTGGACAGGTGCCTATAGCAATCAGCCCCAGCATTTT.

This clone was counted only a few times. The chain couples TRBV12-5 to TRBJ1-1; the match to TRBD1 covers 7 bases. The germline V gene encodes CDR1 LGHNT and CDR2 FRNRAP. V shed 6 bases, J shed 3 bases, and the junction held 1 base outside the gene matches. The CDR3 has 12 residues. The CDR3 here is CASGDRYTEAFF. Written as DNA, the CDR3 is TGTGCTAGTGGGGACAGGTACACTGAAGCTTTCTTT.